The present entry profiles one T cell receptor (beta chain) with its context. This clone was detected only a few times. Its target antigen remains unknown. No clone much larger than this one lies a single base away; base qualities are absent. An RNeasy Mini Kit was used to extract RNA from the peptide-stimulated T cells, and the extracted RNA was used as input for TCR beta CDR3 sequencing. TCR Vbeta CDR3 sequencing was performed with the immunoSEQ platform at survey-level resolution. In the authors' own workflow: Analysis and compilation of the sequence results were done with immunoSEQ ANALYZER v3.0. What TCRdb holds here is the immuneACCESS table cut down to in-frame rearrangements. Part of the clones is not present; checked against another copy, under half of the missing clones reflect an unresolved V gene, and the others are unexplained. V and J calls and clone size are as listed in that table; D and trimming were resolved from the DNA. Here the sample has about 1,800 clones; less than 25% occur a single time. The ten largest make up just under 45% of the sample.

The source of the sample is a study of personalized T cell therapy for brain tumors (dated by TCRdb to about 2021). The study in broad terms: Identification of tumor-restricted peptides relied on a proteogenomic approach that merged mass spectrometry-based proteomic data with sequencing of the tumor's DNA/RNA.

From a lookup of the germline V gene, CDR1 and CDR2 are SGHRS and YFSETQ. The CDR3 sequence holds 14 residues, the cysteine and phenylalanine included. Kept here is only the CDR3 DNA, which spans 42 bases and is read in frame from base 1. Deletion took 2 bases off V and 5 bases off J, with a span of 11 bases between the germline ends. Ficoll density gradient centrifugation was used to isolate PBMCs, and IL-4 and GM-CSF were used to differentiate adherent monocytes into dendritic cells. Peptide-loaded DCs were irradiated and co-cultured with non-adherent cells at a 1:10 ratio, and on day 7 the proliferating cells were restimulated with fresh peptide-loaded DCs. Culture cytokines were IL-6, IL-7, IL-12 and IL-15 for the first stimulation, IL-7 plus IL-2 for the second, and IL-2 alone for the third. The expanded cells used for TCR sequencing were cryopreserved before use.

This receptor was taken from a human donor with medulloblastoma. The chain is encoded by TRBV5-1 joined to TRBJ2-1, and possibly TRBD2, on 7 matching bases. Material: a T cell product expanded with peptides in culture. The DNA sequence follows: TGCGCCAGCAGCTTCGGGGGGCAGAACAATGAGCAGTTCTTC. Its protein reads: CASSFGGQNNEQFF.